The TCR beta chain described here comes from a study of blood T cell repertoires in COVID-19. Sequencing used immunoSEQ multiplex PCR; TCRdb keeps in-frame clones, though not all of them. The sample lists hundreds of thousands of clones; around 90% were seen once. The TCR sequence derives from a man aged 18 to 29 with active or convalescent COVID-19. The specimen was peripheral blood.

The DNA of the CDR3 is TGTGCCAGTAGTATAGTAGGGGGCGCCGGAAACACCATATATTTT. Translated: CASSIVGGAGNTIYF. The chain has TRBV19 and TRBJ1-3; the match to TRBD1 covers 7 bases. Germline V gene data show CDR1 as LNHDA and CDR2 as SQIVND (reference sequence). Trimming took 1 base from V and 4 from J; bases not matched to a gene: 4. The CDR3 has 15 residues.